The 21 T cell receptor beta chains in this list originate from one sample, sequenced in a study of OX40 agonist ivuxolimab in advanced cancers. The data were produced by immunoSEQ multiplex PCR, yet TCRdb's version contains in-frame clones alone and is incomplete. The repertoire consists of about 100,000 clones, with approximately 93% occurring once and the leading ten covering approximately 0.18%. Sequencing was performed on CD4+ or CD8+ T cells sorted from blood, taken in a trial of the OX40 agonist ivuxolimab. The receptors here all came from an adult with an advanced solid tumor such as melanoma, head and neck, liver or kidney cancer.

V usage is TRBV2 and J usage is TRBJ2-7, with TRBD1 matching 9 bases. Trimming at V came to 6 bases and at J to 5 bases, leaving 11 bases not matched to a gene. This CDR3 region has 15 residues. Germline loops: CDR1 SNHLY, CDR2 FYNNEI. The CDR3 loop is CASRLDRDRVHEQYF. For the CDR3, the DNA is TGTGCCAGCAGACTCGACCGGGACAGGGTCCACGAGCAGTACTTC.

The V and J genes are TRBV6-1 and TRBJ1-1, with 11 bases lining up with TRBD1. Losses at the gene ends were 3 bases for V and 0 bases for J; bases not matched to a gene: 3. This CDR3 contains 16 residues. Looked up from germline, CDR1 is MNHNS and CDR2 is SASEGT. The CDR3 nucleotides read TGTGCCAGCAGTGACGGGACAGGGGGGTTGAACACTGAAGCTTTCTTT. It yields the protein CASSDGTGGLNTEAFF.

The V and J genes are TRBV7-2 and TRBJ2-7, with D uncertain. Trimming stripped 5 bases from V and 2 bases from J, with 13 bases between. Germline assignment: CDR1 SGHTA and CDR2 FQGNSA. CDR3 length: 14 residues. DNA for the CDR3: TGTGCCAGCAGCGCCCAGACTGGTCCCTACGAGCAGTACTTC. Protein: CASSAQTGPYEQYF.

The chain employs TRBV15 and TRBJ2-5; 8 nucleotides align to TRBD1. Germline V gene lookup returns CDR1 LNHNV and CDR2 YYDKDF (reference sequence). The CDR3 runs to 15 residues. The trim removed 0 bases at V and 3 bases at J, leaving 3 bases unmatched. CDR3 residues: CATSREGQGEETQYF. The DNA for the CDR3 is TGTGCCACCAGCAGAGAAGGACAGGGAGAAGAGACCCAGTACTTC.

This chain joins TRBV29-1 and TRBJ2-4, with D perhaps matching TRBD1 or TRBD2 (5 bases each). Germline CDR1 and CDR2: SQVTM and ANQGSEA. V lost 7 bases and J 12 bases, leaving 16 bases between the germline ends. The CDR3 is 11 amino acids. The CDR3: CSAERGKDQYF. The CDR3 region has the DNA TGCAGCGCCGAGAGGGGCAAAGATCAGTACTTC.

The rearrangement links TRBV7-3 to TRBJ1-1; no firm D call. Deletions cut 2 bases from V and 2 bases from J, with 6 bases between. This CDR3 has 13 amino acids. Germline lookup yields CDR1 SGHTA and CDR2 FQGTGA. In DNA, the CDR3 is TGTGCCAGCAGCTTAGAGGGAAACACTGAAGCTTTCTTT. This sequence encodes CASSLEGNTEAFF. The full variable domain, completed using reference TRBV7-3 and TRBJ1-1, is GAGVSQTPSNKVTEKGKYVELRCDPISGHTALYWYRQSLGQGPEFLIYFQGTGAADDSGLPNDRFFAVRPEGSVSTLKIQRTERGDSAVYLCASSLEGNTEAFFGQGTRLTVV.

This chain uses TRBV10-1 with TRBJ2-6, with a possible D match to TRBD2 (5 bases). Germline CDR1 and CDR2: WNHNN and SYGVQD (reference sequence). This CDR3 has 15 amino acids. Between the trimmed V and J ends, which lost 2 bases and 1 base, there was a span of 6 bases. The CDR3, as DNA: TGCGCCAGCAGTGAGGAGGGATCTGGGGCCAACGTCCTGACTTTC. This encodes CASSEEGSGANVLTF.

The V call is TRBV13, the J call TRBJ2-7; 8 positions match TRBD2. After removal of 4 bases from V and 7 bases from J, the junction contained 6 bases not matched to a gene. The germline V gene encodes CDR1 PRHDT and CDR2 FYEKMQ (reference sequence). The CDR3 loop spans 13 amino acids. The CDR3 coding sequence is TGTGCCAGCAGCTATAGCGGGGCTGGGGAGCAGTACTTC. Protein product: CASSYSGAGEQYF. The full variable domain, in which reference TRBV13 and TRBJ2-7 provide the parts outside the CDR3, is AAGVIQSPRHLIKEKRETATLKCYPIPRHDTVYWYQQGPGQDPQFLISFYEKMQSDKGSIPDRFSAQQFSDYHSELNMSSLELGDSALYFCASSYSGAGEQYFGPGTRLTVT.

The genes are TRBV2 and TRBJ2-1, with D perhaps matching TRBD1 (5 bases). Germline V gene lookup returns CDR1 SNHLY and CDR2 FYNNEI. CDR3 length: 16 residues. The V gene lost 2 bases and the J gene lost 0 bases, with 11 bases spanning the gap. CDR3 loop: CASSESKTGSYNEQFF. The CDR3 nucleotides read TGTGCCAGCAGTGAAAGTAAAACAGGCTCCTACAATGAGCAGTTCTTC.

V usage is TRBV27 and J usage is TRBJ2-3; D is ambiguous. Per the germline V gene, CDR1 is MNHEY and CDR2 is SMNVEV (reference sequence). The ends were cut back, 5 bases at V and 1 base at J, with 10 bases in the middle. This CDR3 spans 14 amino acids. CDR3 sequence reads: CASSLSDGTDTQYF. Written as DNA, the CDR3 is TGTGCCAGCAGTCTCAGCGACGGCACAGATACGCAGTATTTT.

The chain uses TRBV9 and TRBJ2-3; TRBD2 matches 8 bases. V lost 3 bases and J lost 7; bases outside the gene matches: 10. The CDR3 contains 15 residues. From germline, CDR1 is SGDLS and CDR2 YYNGEE. This chain's CDR3 is CASSGSGEKVYTQYF. As DNA, the CDR3 is TGTGCCAGCAGCGGTAGCGGGGAGAAGGTATATACGCAGTATTTT.

The gene calls are TRBV5-4 and TRBJ1-2, with TRBD1 as a possible D gene (5 bases). Trimming cost V 5 bases and J 2 bases, with 10 bases left between them. The germline V gene encodes CDR1 SGHNT and CDR2 YYREEE (reference sequence). This CDR3 contains 13 residues. In DNA, the CDR3 is TGTGCCAGCAGAAGACAGCCCAACTATGGCTACACCTTC. Translating it yields CASRRQPNYGYTF.

The chain employs TRBV7-8 and TRBJ2-1; D is uncertain. The CDR3 is made up of 15 amino acids. V was pared by 2 bases and J by 6 bases, with 14 bases between. Germline CDR1 reads SGHVS; CDR2 reads FQNEAQ. The CDR3, as DNA: TGTGCCAGCAGCTTACCCGGGTCTCCGGCCAATGAGCAGTTCTTC. It codes for CASSLPGSPANEQFF.

The J gene is TRBJ2-5, the V gene TRBV19; 10 bases align to TRBD2. Germline V gene lookup returns CDR1 LNHDA and CDR2 SQIVND (reference sequence). The CDR3 has 15 residues. The trim removed 3 bases at V and 5 bases at J, leaving 6 bases unmatched. In DNA, the CDR3 is TGTGCCAGTAGTATTGCTAGCGGGGGTCACGAGACCCAGTACTTC. It encodes CASSIASGGHETQYF.

This chain connects TRBV29-1 to TRBJ1-1, with D perhaps matching TRBD1 (6 bases). V was trimmed by 0 bases and J by 1 base, leaving 9 bases between them. CDR1 and CDR2 (germline): SQVTM, ANQGSEA. There are 14 residues in the CDR3. CDR3 protein: CSVEDLGGNTEAFF. The DNA of the CDR3 is TGCAGCGTTGAAGATCTAGGGGGGAACACTGAAGCTTTCTTT.

This clone was counted only a few times. The chain links TRBV6-6 to TRBJ1-1; D remains unclear. Trimming left V 2 bases short and J 4 bases short, with 17 bases between. Germline V CDR1 and CDR2: MNHNY, SVGAGI (reference sequence). The CDR3 sequence is 16 residues long. The CDR3 DNA reads as TGTGCCAGCAGTTACCCCCTGATGGGTGGTTCCACTGAAGCTTTCTTT. It codes for CASSYPLMGGSTEAFF.

This chain joins TRBV6-5 and TRBJ1-2; D perhaps matches TRBD1 (5 bases). CDR3 size: 14 residues. Germline assignment: CDR1 MNHEY and CDR2 SVGAGI. Deletions cut 8 bases from V and 3 bases from J, with 16 bases between. The CDR3 here is CASYPSGRDYGYTF. The DNA for the CDR3 is TGTGCCAGCTACCCATCCGGCAGGGACTATGGCTACACCTTC.

This rearrangement joins TRBV19 to TRBJ1-3; D gene ambiguous. Trimming stripped 1 base from V and 2 bases from J, with 9 bases between. CDR3 length equals 15 residues. Per the germline V gene, CDR1 is LNHDA and CDR2 is SQIVND (reference sequence). The CDR3 nucleotides read TGTGCCAGTAGTATAGGGGCCGGGGCTGGAAACACCATATATTTT. Residues: CASSIGAGAGNTIYF.

The rearrangement uses TRBV4-1 and TRBJ2-3, with a weak D call TRBD2 (6 bases). The CDR3 is 14 amino acids. The ends were cut back, 4 bases at V and 5 bases at J, with 13 bases in the middle. The germline gives CDR1 MGHRA, CDR2 YSYEKL. The CDR3 spells CASSPGTPEDTQYF. For the CDR3, the DNA is TGCGCCAGCAGCCCGGGGACTCCAGAAGATACGCAGTATTTT.

The chain employs TRBV5-4 and TRBJ2-2, with 13 bases that match TRBD2. The germline V gene has CDR1 SGHNT and CDR2 YYREEE (reference sequence). V gave up 3 bases and J gave up 4 bases; unmatched junction bases: 9. The CDR3 is 18 residues long. The CDR3 is CASSSGLAGAFFTGELFF. Here the CDR3 DNA reads TGTGCCAGCAGCTCCGGACTAGCGGGGGCCTTCTTCACCGGGGAGCTGTTTTTT.

The chain combines TRBV9 with TRBJ1-2, with D possibly TRBD1 on 6 matching bases. The V gene's germline CDR1 is SGDLS and CDR2 YYNGEE. This CDR3 comprises 14 residues. V lost 4 bases and J lost 2, with 12 bases in between. CDR3: CASSPRTVNYGYTF. CDR3 in DNA: TGTGCCAGCAGCCCCCGGACAGTGAACTATGGCTACACCTTC.